The 29 T cell receptor beta chains listed next were all sequenced from one sample in a study of CD8+CD57+ T cells in acquired aplastic anemia. Sequencing was done on patients that had shown CD8+CD57+ cell expansion by flow cytometry. Genomic DNA constituted the template upon which TCR beta VDJ and CDR3 profiling was performed. One entry per CDR3 protein results from TCRdb running MiXCR on the reads. This repertoire shows approximately 200,000 distinct CDR3 sequences, over 40% found once; its top ten account for approximately 20%. The sequenced sample consisted of sorted CD4+, CD8+, or CD8+CD57+ T cells (not recorded which) from PBMCs. These receptors were obtained from a human donor with aplastic anemia.

Ten or more counts support this clonotype. V and J are TRBV7-8 and TRBJ1-5, with 7 bases identical to TRBD1. The CDR3 is 15 residues long. CDR1 is SGHVS, CDR2 FQNEAQ, per germline. Unmatched junction bases numbered 10, after V lost 5 bases and J lost 6 bases. The CDR3 loop reads CASSLQGTFGQPQHF. The CDR3, as DNA: TGTGCCAGCAGCCTACAGGGGACCTTTGGTCAGCCCCAGCATTTT.

This clonotype has only a few counts. The rearrangement joins TRBV3-1 to TRBJ2-1; TRBD1 agrees at 7 bases. Germline V lookup: CDR1 LGHDT, CDR2 YNNKEL (reference sequence). V lost 6 bases, J lost 7 bases, and 12 bases stayed unmatched. The length of the CDR3 is 15 residues. The CDR3 loop is CASRLDRDPGNEQFF. DNA for the CDR3: TGTGCCAGCAGACTTGACAGGGATCCGGGGAATGAGCAGTTCTTC.

This clonotype was recorded many times. The CDR3 loop is CASSLGGVGELFF. Written as DNA, the CDR3 is TGTGCCAGCAGCTTAGGGGGGGTCGGGGAGCTGTTTTTT. The genes are TRBV7-2 and TRBJ2-2, with a tentative D call TRBD2 (6 bases). CDR1 SGHTA and CDR2 FQGNSA come from the germline V gene. V lost 1 base, J lost 7 bases, and 7 bases lay in between. The CDR3 has 13 amino acids.

In its sample, this clonotype was seen a few times. This chain uses TRBV15 with TRBJ1-6; 7 positions agree with TRBD1. The CDR3 is 15 amino acids. CDR1 and CDR2 (germline): LNHNV, YYDKDF (reference sequence). V dropped 4 bases and J dropped 5; count of bases not matched to a gene: 5. The CDR3 DNA reads TGTGCCACCAGCATTAGTACAGGGGATAATTCACCCCTCCACTTT. It is translated as CATSISTGDNSPLHF.

This chain uses TRBV27 with TRBJ1-1, with D hard to call. This CDR3 has 14 residues. V dropped 6 bases and J dropped 11 bases, with 22 bases sitting between them. In germline, CDR1 is MNHEY, CDR2 SMNVEV (reference sequence). The CDR3 region has the DNA TGTGCCAGCAGAAGAGGCAGCACCAGTACGAAGGCTTTCTTT. This translates into CASRRGSTSTKAFF.

This clonotype was counted many times. The chain employs TRBV5-8 and TRBJ1-2, with TRBD1 as a possible D gene (6 bases). The length of the CDR3 is 13 residues. Germline CDR1 and CDR2: SGHTS and YDEGEE. The V end lost 0 bases, the J end lost 4 bases, and 7 bases lay between the germline ends. The DNA for the CDR3 is TGTGCCAGCAGCTTGGGGACAGCCTATGGCTACACCTTC. This gives the protein CASSLGTAYGYTF. The full variable domain, its missing parts supplied by reference TRBV5-8 and TRBJ1-2, is EAGVTQSPTHLIKTRGQQATLRCSPISGHTSVYWYQQALGLGLQFLLWYDEGEERNRGNFPPRFSGRQFPNYSSELNVNALELEDSALYLCASSLGTAYGYTFGSGTRLTVV.

V usage is TRBV20-1 and J usage is TRBJ1-5, with a possible D match to TRBD1 (5 bases). This CDR3 has 16 amino acids. V was cut by 2 bases and J by 0 bases, with 14 bases left in between. Germline CDR1 is DFQATT and CDR2 is SNEGSKA (reference sequence). The CDR3 DNA reads as TGCAGTGCTAGAAAGCCAGGGATGTATAGCAATCAGCCCCAGCATTTT. It is translated as CSARKPGMYSNQPQHF.

V gene TRBV12-3 or TRBV12-4 combines with J gene TRBJ1-1; the D is unclear. V lost 4 bases and J lost 4, with 7 bases in between. This CDR3 region has 12 residues. The CDR3 coding sequence is TGTGCCAGCAGTTGGCAGGTCACTGAAGCTTTCTTT. Translation gives CASSWQVTEAFF.

This clonotype has a count of ten or more. The chain joins TRBV30 to TRBJ1-6; D is possibly TRBD1 (5 bases). Trimming pared 0 bases from V and 12 bases from J, leaving 9 bases between. Germline CDR1 reads GTSNPN; CDR2 reads SVGIG (reference sequence). The CDR3 contains 12 residues. The CDR3 region is CAWSVPGGPLHF. CDR3 coding DNA: TGTGCCTGGAGTGTACCTGGGGGACCCCTCCACTTT.

This clonotype was counted ten times or more. The V gene is TRBV12-3 or TRBV12-4, the J gene TRBJ2-7; tentatively, D is TRBD1 (5 bases). Between the trimmed V and J ends, which lost 4 bases and 2 bases, there was a span of 15 bases. This CDR3 is built from 15 residues. The CDR3: CASSSPWAGTYEQYF. The CDR3 region has the DNA TGTGCCAGCAGTTCTCCCTGGGCAGGGACCTACGAGCAGTACTTC.

This clonotype was seen repeatedly, ten times or more. The gene calls are TRBV9 and TRBJ2-7; 10 bases are a match to TRBD1. Looked up from germline, CDR1 is SGDLS and CDR2 is YYNGEE. The CDR3 length is 15 residues. J gave up 4 bases and V 0 bases, and 4 bases lay outside the gene matches. The CDR3 loop is CASSVGGTGEYEQYF. Here the CDR3 DNA reads TGTGCCAGCAGCGTAGGCGGGACAGGGGAATACGAGCAGTACTTC. Looking up the rest from reference TRBV9 and TRBJ2-7 gives the full variable domain: DSGVTQTPKHLITATGQRVTLRCSPRSGDLSVYWYQQSLDQGLQFLIQYYNGEERAKGNILERFSAQQFPDLHSELNLSSLELGDSALYFCASSVGGTGEYEQYFGPGTRLTVT.

This clonotype showed up just once. The gene calls are TRBV12-3 or TRBV12-4 and TRBJ1-2; D uncertain. With 6 bases removed from V and 3 bases from J, the gap between germline ends came to 11 bases. This CDR3 is 13 amino acids long. CDR3 nucleotides: TGTGCCAGCAGCTTCCGGCAGTACTATGGCTACACCTTC. The encoded protein is CASSFRQYYGYTF.

This chain joins TRBV6-6 and TRBJ1-2; D uncertain. CDR3 size: 14 residues. Trimming shortened V by 7 bases and J by 2 bases, and 14 bases separated the two germline ends. Germline assignment: CDR1 MNHNY and CDR2 SVGAGI (reference sequence). The CDR3 is CASTRTVTNYGYTF. In DNA, the CDR3 is TGTGCCAGCACCAGGACGGTAACGAACTATGGCTACACCTTC.

This clonotype was counted between two and nine times. Just one base apart from a much larger clone, this may be a read error. CDR3 amino acids: CASSLGGTSGPYDEQFF. The CDR3 DNA reads as TGTGCCAGCAGCTTAGGGGGAACTAGCGGTCCCTACGATGAGCAGTTCTTC. The rearrangement joins TRBV7-7 to TRBJ2-1, with TRBD2 identical over 8 bases. CDR3 length equals 17 residues. CDR1 is SSHAT and CDR2 is FNYEAQ in the germline V gene (reference sequence).

This clonotype was seen ten or more times. The chain links TRBV5-1 to TRBJ1-1; D may be TRBD1 (6 bases). CDR3 length: 15 residues. CDR1 SGHRS and CDR2 YFSETQ come from the germline V gene. Trimming pared 4 bases from V and 3 bases from J, leaving 16 bases between. CDR3 protein: CASSTGHSVDTEAFF. The CDR3 DNA reads as TGCGCCAGCAGCACGGGACATTCGGTCGACACTGAAGCTTTCTTT.

The sample holds many counts of this clonotype. The DNA for the CDR3 is TGTGCCAGCAGTTCCGACCTAGGGCATTCACCCCTCCACTTT. Its translation: CASSSDLGHSPLHF. The chain carries TRBV12-3 or TRBV12-4 and TRBJ1-6; no clear D gene. This CDR3 has 14 residues. The ends were cut back, 4 bases at V and 8 bases at J, with 12 bases in the middle.

Concerning this clonotype: Here the CDR3 omits its conserved ending phenylalanine or tryptophan, so a read error is the likely source. The chain links TRBV19 to TRBJ1-5; weak D call: TRBD1 (5 bases). There are 14 residues in the CDR3. V lost 5 bases to trimming and J lost 2 bases, with 10 bases between them. CDR1 is LNHDA, CDR2 SQIVND, per germline (reference sequence). The CDR3 region has the DNA TGTGCCAGTAGTTCCCAGGGTGGCAATCAGCCCCAGCATCTT. It encodes CASSSQGGNQPQHL.

This clonotype has a handful of counts. The rearrangement links TRBV2 to TRBJ2-1; 9 bases are shared with TRBD1. V lost 4 bases and J lost 4; bases outside the gene matches: 5. The germline CDR1 and CDR2 sequences are SNHLY and FYNNEI. The CDR3 is 15 residues long. For the CDR3, the DNA is TGTGCCAGCAGTGTCGGGACAGGGCCGTACAATGAGCAGTTCTTC. Translation: CASSVGTGPYNEQFF. Looking up the rest from reference TRBV2 and TRBJ2-1 gives the full variable domain: EPEVTQTPSHQVTQMGQEVILRCVPISNHLYFYWYRQILGQKVEFLVSFYNNEISEKSEIFDDQFSVERPDGSNFTLKIRSTKLEDSAMYFCASSVGTGPYNEQFFGPGTRLTVL.

In its sample, this clonotype was seen many times. The chain recombines TRBV19 with TRBJ2-7, with 9 bases lining up with TRBD2. J gave up 6 bases and V 2 bases, and 8 bases lay outside the gene matches. The V gene's germline CDR1 is LNHDA and CDR2 SQIVND (reference sequence). The CDR3 contains 15 residues. CDR3 bases: TGTGCCAGTAGTATACTGGCGGGGGGGTTGTTCGAGCAGTACTTC. It translates to CASSILAGGLFEQYF.

The rearrangement links TRBV2 to TRBJ1-5; 7 bases match TRBD1. The CDR3 covers 18 residues. V shed 5 bases, J shed 0 bases, and the junction held 13 bases outside the gene matches. Germline loops: CDR1 SNHLY, CDR2 FYNNEI. The CDR3 here is CASSFQPGTDHSNQPQHF. The CDR3 DNA reads TGTGCCAGCAGTTTCCAACCTGGGACAGACCATAGCAATCAGCCCCAGCATTTT.

This chain uses TRBV19 with TRBJ1-6; weak D call: TRBD1 (5 bases). Trimming pared 6 bases from V and 9 bases from J, leaving 15 bases between. Germline CDR1 reads LNHDA; CDR2 reads SQIVND (reference sequence). The CDR3 totals 14 residues. CDR3 bases: TGTGCCAGTAGCCCAGGTGGGGGAAGTTCACCCCTCCACTTT. This gives the protein CASSPGGGSSPLHF.

Ten or more counts support this clonotype. CDR3 region: CSARDRLAGGTREQFF. CDR3 bases: TGCAGTGCTAGAGATCGACTAGCGGGGGGGACTAGGGAGCAGTTCTTC. V gene TRBV20-1 combines with J gene TRBJ2-1; 14 bases are shared with TRBD2. CDR1 and CDR2 (germline): DFQATT, SNEGSKA (reference sequence). This CDR3 is built from 16 residues. J gave up 10 bases and V 0 bases, and 8 bases lay outside the gene matches.

Ten or more counts support this clonotype. V usage is TRBV11-2 and J usage is TRBJ2-1; TRBD1 matches at 10 bases. V trimming: 5 bases; J trimming: 2 bases; junction bases outside the gene matches: 6. Germline V gene lookup returns CDR1 SGHAT and CDR2 FQNNGV. The CDR3 has 16 residues. This chain's CDR3 is CASSLGQGSPYNEQFF. CDR3 in DNA: TGTGCCAGCAGCCTGGGACAGGGGAGTCCCTACAATGAGCAGTTCTTC.

This clonotype occurred many times. The chain is built from TRBV2 and TRBJ2-2, with D perhaps matching TRBD2 (5 bases). Germline V gene lookup returns CDR1 SNHLY and CDR2 FYNNEI. The CDR3 spans 15 residues. V was pared by 4 bases and J by 2 bases, with 11 bases between. This chain's CDR3 is CASSAMGANTGELFF. CDR3 DNA: TGTGCCAGCAGTGCCATGGGAGCTAACACCGGGGAGCTGTTTTTT.

This clonotype was counted between two and nine times. This chain links TRBV29-1 with TRBJ1-4, with unresolved D. The CDR3 sequence is 10 residues long. V was cut by 4 bases and J by 12 bases, with 9 bases left in between. Germline V gene data show CDR1 as SQVTM and CDR2 as ANQGSEA. The CDR3 sequence: CSVGGDQLFF. CDR3 DNA: TGCAGCGTTGGAGGCGACCAACTGTTTTTT.

V gene TRBV9 combines with J gene TRBJ1-2, with no clear D. The CDR3 has 13 residues. Germline CDR1 reads SGDLS; CDR2 reads YYNGEE. V lost 0 bases, J lost 3 bases, and 6 bases lay in between. The DNA for the CDR3 is TGTGCCAGCAGCGTAGAGGAGGACTATGGCTACACCTTC. It is translated as CASSVEEDYGYTF.

This clonotype occurred many times. This CDR3 is CASSLKAEQYF. DNA of the CDR3: TGTGCCAGCAGCTTAAAAGCTGAGCAGTACTTC. This chain uses TRBV11-2 with TRBJ2-7, with D unclear. CDR3 length: 11 amino acids. Deletions cut 2 bases from V and 7 bases from J, with 6 bases between. Germline loops: CDR1 SGHAT, CDR2 FQNNGV.

With respect to this clonotype: One junction end disagrees with the germline gene, perhaps due to a read error. The chain carries TRBV2 and TRBJ2-7; 10 bases are a match to TRBD1. Germline assignment: CDR1 SNHLY and CDR2 FYNNEI. The CDR3 contains 17 residues. The CDR3 region is CASSGHTGTGASYERYF. CDR3 DNA sequence: TGTGCCAGCAGTGGCCATACCGGGACAGGGGCGTCCTACGAGCGGTACTTC.

This clonotype was recorded at least ten times. The rearrangement joins TRBV15 to TRBJ1-2, with 8 bases aligning to TRBD1. Germline V gene data show CDR1 as LNHNV and CDR2 as YYDKDF (reference sequence). The CDR3 is 16 residues long. V lost 3 bases, J lost 2 bases, and 8 bases stayed unmatched. CDR3 residues: CATSRGGQGGNYGYTF. In DNA form, the CDR3 reads TGTGCCACCAGCAGGGGAGGACAGGGCGGCAACTATGGCTACACCTTC.